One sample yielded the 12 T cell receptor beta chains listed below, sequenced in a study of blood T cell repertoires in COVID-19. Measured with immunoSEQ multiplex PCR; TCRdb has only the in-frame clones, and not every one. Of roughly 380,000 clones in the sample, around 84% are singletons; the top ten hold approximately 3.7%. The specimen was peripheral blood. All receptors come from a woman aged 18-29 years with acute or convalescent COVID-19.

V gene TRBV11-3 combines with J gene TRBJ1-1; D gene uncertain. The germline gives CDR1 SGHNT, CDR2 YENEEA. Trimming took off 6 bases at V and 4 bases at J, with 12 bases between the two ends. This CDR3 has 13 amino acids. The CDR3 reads CASSFTFGTEAFF. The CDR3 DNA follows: TGTGCCAGCAGTTTCACCTTCGGCACTGAAGCTTTCTTT.

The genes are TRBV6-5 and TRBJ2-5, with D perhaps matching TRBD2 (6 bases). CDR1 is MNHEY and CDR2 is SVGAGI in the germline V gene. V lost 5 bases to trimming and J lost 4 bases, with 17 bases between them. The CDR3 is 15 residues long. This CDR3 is CASSTQEGSAETQYF. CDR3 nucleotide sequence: TGTGCCAGCAGTACCCAGGAGGGTTCGGCAGAGACCCAGTACTTC.

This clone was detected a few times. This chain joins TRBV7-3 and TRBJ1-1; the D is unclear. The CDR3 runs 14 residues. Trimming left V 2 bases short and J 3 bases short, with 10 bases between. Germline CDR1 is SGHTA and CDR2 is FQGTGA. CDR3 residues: CASSLSRDYTEAFF. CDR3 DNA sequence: TGTGCCAGCAGCTTATCGAGAGATTACACTGAAGCTTTCTTT.

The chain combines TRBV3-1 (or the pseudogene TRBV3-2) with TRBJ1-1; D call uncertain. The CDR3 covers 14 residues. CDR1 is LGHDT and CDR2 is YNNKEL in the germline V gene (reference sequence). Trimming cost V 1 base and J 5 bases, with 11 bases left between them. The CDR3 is CASSQVARETEAFF. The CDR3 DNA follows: TGTGCCAGCAGCCAAGTAGCGCGCGAGACTGAAGCTTTCTTT.

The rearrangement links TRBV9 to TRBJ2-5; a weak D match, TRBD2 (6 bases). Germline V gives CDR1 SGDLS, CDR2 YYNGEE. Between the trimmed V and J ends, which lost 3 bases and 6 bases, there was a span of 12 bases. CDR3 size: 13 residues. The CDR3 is CASSGAGGKTQYF. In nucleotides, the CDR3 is TGTGCCAGCAGCGGAGCCGGGGGAAAGACCCAGTACTTC.

The chain's CDR3 is CASSLGIEMGQGPDTQYF. Here the CDR3 DNA reads TGTGCCAGCAGCTTAGGGATCGAAATGGGACAGGGCCCAGATACGCAGTATTTT. This chain links TRBV11-3 with TRBJ2-3; 9 bases align to TRBD1. This CDR3 is built from 18 residues. Germline values: CDR1 SGHNT, CDR2 YENEEA. The V and J ends lost 1 base and 4 bases, in that order; junction bases with no gene match: 12.

The CDR3 bases are TGTGCCAGCAGCTTAAACCCAGGGGGCGTCAGTTCACCCCTCCACTTT. Its translation is CASSLNPGGVSSPLHF. This rearrangement joins TRBV7-3 to TRBJ1-6; 8 nucleotides match TRBD1. The CDR3 extends over 16 amino acids. Germline CDR1 SGHTA, CDR2 FQGTGA. V gave up 1 base and J gave up 9 bases; unmatched junction bases: 8.

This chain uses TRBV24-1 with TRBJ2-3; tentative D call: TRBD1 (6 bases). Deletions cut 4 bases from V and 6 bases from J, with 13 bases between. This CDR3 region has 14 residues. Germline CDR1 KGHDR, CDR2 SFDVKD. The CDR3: CATSEQQGTDTQYF. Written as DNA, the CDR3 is TGTGCCACCAGTGAACAGCAGGGGACCGATACGCAGTATTTT.

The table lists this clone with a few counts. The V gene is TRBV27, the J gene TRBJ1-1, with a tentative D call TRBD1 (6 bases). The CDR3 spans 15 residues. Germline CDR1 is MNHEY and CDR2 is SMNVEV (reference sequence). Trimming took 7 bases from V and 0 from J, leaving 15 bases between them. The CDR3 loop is CASISYGDMNTEAFF. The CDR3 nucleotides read TGTGCCAGCATTTCGTACGGGGACATGAACACTGAAGCTTTCTTT.

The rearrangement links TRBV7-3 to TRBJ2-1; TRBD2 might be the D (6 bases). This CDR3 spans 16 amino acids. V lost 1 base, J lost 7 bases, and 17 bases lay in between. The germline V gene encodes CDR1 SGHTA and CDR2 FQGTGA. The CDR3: CASSLIGGGGRNEQFF. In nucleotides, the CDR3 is TGTGCCAGCAGCTTAATAGGTGGGGGAGGTAGGAATGAGCAGTTCTTC.

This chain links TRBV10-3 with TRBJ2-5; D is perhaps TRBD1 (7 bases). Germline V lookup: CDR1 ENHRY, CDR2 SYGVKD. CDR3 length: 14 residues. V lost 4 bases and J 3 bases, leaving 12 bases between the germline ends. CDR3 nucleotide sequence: TGTGCCATCAGTGTCGGAGGGGGCGAAGAGACCCAGTACTTC. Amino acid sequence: CAISVGGGEETQYF.

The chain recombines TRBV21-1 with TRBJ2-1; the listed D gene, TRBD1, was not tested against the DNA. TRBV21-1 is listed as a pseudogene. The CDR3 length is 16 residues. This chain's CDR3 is CASSPEVGQTYNEQFF. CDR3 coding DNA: TGTGCCAGCAGCCCCGAGGTGGGACAAACCTACAATGAGCAGTTCTTC.